A single TCR beta chain is shown here with its context. This record belongs to a study of technical replicates of blood from several donors. This CDR3 is 16 amino acids long. The germline CDR1 and CDR2 sequences are LNHDA and SQIVND (reference sequence). V shed 3 bases and J 3 bases; nucleotides not matched to a gene: 7. The table came from immunoSEQ multiplex PCR; TCRdb's copy has only in-frame clones and leaves some out. The sample has approximately 100,000 clones; roughly 95% are singletons. Sequencing used T cells isolated from PBMCs. The V call is TRBV19, the J call TRBJ2-7, with 11 positions matching TRBD1. This TCR was sampled from a human donor in good health. The CDR3 sequence is CASSITPGQGGYEQYF. Written as DNA, the CDR3 is TGTGCCAGTAGTATTACCCCGGGACAGGGGGGCTACGAGCAGTACTTC.